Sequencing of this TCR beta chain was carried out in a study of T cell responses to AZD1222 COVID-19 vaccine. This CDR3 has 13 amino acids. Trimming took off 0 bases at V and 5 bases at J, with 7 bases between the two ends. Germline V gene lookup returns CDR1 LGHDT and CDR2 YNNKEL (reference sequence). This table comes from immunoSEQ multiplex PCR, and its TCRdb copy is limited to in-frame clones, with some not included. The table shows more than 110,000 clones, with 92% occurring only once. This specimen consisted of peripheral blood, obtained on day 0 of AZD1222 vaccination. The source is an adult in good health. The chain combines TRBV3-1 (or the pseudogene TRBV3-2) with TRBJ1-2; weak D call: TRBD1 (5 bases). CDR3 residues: CASSQDGGYGYTF. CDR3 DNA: TGTGCCAGCAGCCAAGACGGGGGGTATGGCTACACCTTC.